The 24 T cell receptor beta chains below all came from one sample that was sequenced in a study of early T cells in non-severe SARS-CoV-2 infection. MiXCR, applied by TCRdb to the 5' RACE reads, yields one record per CDR3 protein. Found here are just under 45,000 distinct CDR3 sequences, roughly 11% of them singletons; the top ten hold 9.5% to 10%. Source material: whole blood. The origin of the receptors is an adult who was a healthcare worker with PCR-confirmed SARS-CoV-2 infection or an uninfected control (not recorded which).

This rearrangement joins TRBV7-9 to TRBJ2-3; TRBD2 is a possible D gene (7 bases). CDR1 and CDR2 from the germline V gene are SEHNR and FQNEAQ (reference sequence). This CDR3 region has 18 residues. Trimming removed 3 bases from V and 1 base from J, with 20 bases in between. This chain's CDR3 is CASSFGDLGGPGTDTQYF. The CDR3, as DNA: TGTGCCAGCAGCTTCGGGGACTTGGGGGGGCCCGGCACAGATACGCAGTATTTT.

This clonotype was seen repeatedly, ten times or more. This chain uses TRBV5-4 with TRBJ2-1; 7 bases match TRBD1. The CDR3 totals 17 residues. The V and J ends lost 5 bases and 1 base, in that order; junction bases with no gene match: 12. Germline loops: CDR1 SGHNT, CDR2 YYREEE (reference sequence). In DNA form, the CDR3 reads TGTGCCAGCAGGAAACCAACAGGGGAGCGGTCCTACAATGAGCAGTTCTTC. Its protein is CASRKPTGERSYNEQFF.

This clonotype was seen only a few times. The chain recombines TRBV6-5 with TRBJ1-1, with a possible D match to TRBD1 (5 bases). Trimming removed 6 bases from V and 4 bases from J, with 12 bases in between. The CDR3 contains 13 residues. CDR1 is MNHEY, CDR2 SVGAGI, per germline. As DNA, the CDR3 is TGTGCCAGCAGGGGGGAGCTATCCACTGAAGCTTTCTTT. Translated, it gives CASRGELSTEAFF.

There are many counts of this clonotype. This sequence joins TRBV3-1 and TRBJ1-1; D unresolved. In germline, CDR1 is LGHDT, CDR2 YNNKEL (reference sequence). This CDR3 is built from 15 residues. V dropped 3 bases and J dropped 0 bases, with 11 bases sitting between them. The chain's CDR3 is CASSQGRRVNTEAFF. The CDR3 DNA is TGTGCCAGCAGCCAGGGTCGGCGGGTGAACACTGAAGCTTTCTTT.

This clonotype was seen repeatedly, ten times or more. The chain is built from TRBV5-6 and TRBJ1-6; possibly TRBD1 for D (5 bases). Germline V lookup: CDR1 SGHDT, CDR2 YYEEEE. The V end lost 4 bases, the J end lost 7 bases, and 9 bases lay between the germline ends. This CDR3 has 13 amino acids. This CDR3 is CASSVRGNSPLHF. The CDR3 DNA follows: TGTGCCAGCAGCGTTAGGGGAAATTCACCCCTCCACTTT.

The sample holds many counts of this clonotype. The chain couples TRBV6-5 to TRBJ2-5; 8 nucleotides line up with TRBD1. CDR1 and CDR2 from the germline V gene are MNHEY and SVGAGI. The junction had 7 bases not matched to a gene; V was cut back by 6 bases and J by 1 base. The CDR3 extends over 15 amino acids. The CDR3, as DNA: TGTGCCAGCAGCGGGGGACAGGTGATCCAAGAGACCCAGTACTTC. It yields the protein CASSGGQVIQETQYF.

The chain joins TRBV7-9 to TRBJ2-5; TRBD1 matches 7 bases. The CDR3 has 13 residues. Germline CDR1 and CDR2: SEHNR and FQNEAQ (reference sequence). The J segment lost 5 bases and the V segment lost 6 bases, leaving 6 bases of the junction unmatched. The DNA of the CDR3 is TGTGCCAGCAGTCATCGGACAGGCGAGACCCAGTACTTC. It is translated as CASSHRTGETQYF. Looking up the rest from reference TRBV7-9 and TRBJ2-5 gives the full variable domain: DTGVSQNPRHKITKRGQNVTFRCDPISEHNRLYWYRQTLGQGPEFLTYFQNEAQLEKSRLLSDRFSAERPKGSFSTLEIQRTEQGDSAMYLCASSHRTGETQYFGPGTRLLVL.

This clonotype was recorded a few times. In DNA, the CDR3 is TGTGCCAGCAGCTTAACTCCTAATAGCAATCAGCCCCAGCATTTT. It codes for CASSLTPNSNQPQHF. The rearrangement joins TRBV7-2 to TRBJ1-5, with D unclear. The CDR3 has 15 amino acids. V dropped 2 bases and J dropped 0 bases, with 8 bases sitting between them. Germline-derived CDR1 and CDR2 are SGHTA and FQGNSA.

The sample holds many counts of this clonotype. V usage is TRBV2 and J usage is TRBJ1-1; D possibly corresponds to TRBD1 (6 bases). This CDR3 has 13 residues. With 4 bases removed from V and 6 bases from J, the gap between germline ends came to 12 bases. The germline CDR1 and CDR2 sequences are SNHLY and FYNNEI. CDR3 DNA sequence: TGTGCCAGCAGTGCAGGGGAAAAGGCTGAAGCTTTCTTT. It translates to CASSAGEKAEAFF.

The sample holds a few counts of this clonotype. The V and J genes are TRBV3-1 and TRBJ1-3; D not resolved. V lost 0 bases and J lost 2, with 8 bases in between. This CDR3 is built from 15 residues. Looked up from germline, CDR1 is LGHDT and CDR2 is YNNKEL (reference sequence). In DNA form, the CDR3 reads TGTGCCAGCAGCCAAGATACGGCGACTGGAAACACCATATATTTT. It encodes CASSQDTATGNTIYF.

The sample holds many counts of this clonotype. The J gene is TRBJ2-3, the V gene TRBV6-1; 8 nucleotides match TRBD1. After removal of 10 bases from V and 0 bases from J, the junction contained 6 bases not matched to a gene. This CDR3 has 14 residues. From germline, CDR1 is MNHNS and CDR2 SASEGT. The CDR3 is CATEQGASTDTQYF. The CDR3 DNA reads TGTGCCACCGAGCAGGGGGCAAGCACAGATACGCAGTATTTT.

This chain joins TRBV5-5 and TRBJ2-1; D is possibly TRBD1 (6 bases). Germline V gene sequence: CDR1 SGHKS, CDR2 YYEKEE (reference sequence). The CDR3 totals 15 residues. Trimming took 6 bases from V and 4 from J, leaving 17 bases between them. CDR3 DNA: TGTGCCAGCATTCGGGGCAGGGGCCCGTACAATGAGCAGTTCTTC. Its translation is CASIRGRGPYNEQFF. The full variable domain, its missing parts supplied by reference TRBV5-5 and TRBJ2-1, is DAGVTQSPTHLIKTRGQQVTLRCSPISGHKSVSWYQQVLGQGPQFIFQYYEKEERGRGNFPDRFSARQFPNYSSELNVNALLLGDSALYLCASIRGRGPYNEQFFGPGTRLTVL.

This clonotype was detected many times. The V call is TRBV29-1, the J call TRBJ2-7, with unresolved D. The CDR3 is 14 amino acids. The V end was cut by 8 bases, the J end by 5 bases, with 22 bases between. The germline CDR1 and CDR2 sequences are SQVTM and ANQGSEA. CDR3 loop: CSSRRTPEPNEQYF. For the CDR3, the DNA is TGCAGCTCCCGGCGGACGCCAGAACCTAACGAGCAGTACTTC.

The chain carries TRBV7-2 and TRBJ2-7; no definite D call. CDR3 length: 14 amino acids. Per the germline V gene, CDR1 is SGHTA and CDR2 is FQGNSA. V lost 4 bases and J 0 bases, leaving 10 bases between the germline ends. CDR3 sequence reads: CASSSDLLSYEQYF. The CDR3 DNA sequence: TGTGCCAGCAGCTCCGACCTCCTCTCCTACGAGCAGTACTTC.

The rearrangement joins TRBV19 to TRBJ1-5, with a tentative D call TRBD1 (6 bases). Germline-derived CDR1 and CDR2 are LNHDA and SQIVND (reference sequence). V lost 3 bases, J lost 1 base, and 10 bases lay in between. This CDR3 comprises 15 residues. This CDR3 reads CASSIAGASNQPQHF. In DNA, the CDR3 is TGTGCCAGTAGTATTGCAGGGGCGAGCAATCAGCCCCAGCATTTT.

This clonotype occurred a few times. The chain carries TRBV19 and TRBJ2-3, with D perhaps TRBD1 or TRBD2 (5 bases each). In germline, CDR1 is LNHDA, CDR2 SQIVND (reference sequence). This CDR3 contains 14 residues. V was cut by 4 bases and J by 2 bases, with 10 bases left in between. The CDR3 loop is CASSTGRTTDTQYF. As DNA, the CDR3 is TGTGCCAGTAGTACGGGGCGTACCACAGATACGCAGTATTTT.

J is TRBJ1-2 and V is TRBV29-1, with D maybe TRBD1 (5 bases). The V end was cut by 7 bases, the J end by 4 bases, with 13 bases between. Germline V gene lookup returns CDR1 SQVTM and CDR2 ANQGSEA. The CDR3 has 12 residues. The CDR3 here is CSGRGPIYGYTF. The DNA of the CDR3 is TGCAGCGGGAGGGGACCGATCTATGGCTACACCTTC. The whole variable domain, filled in from reference TRBV29-1 and TRBJ1-2, reads SAVISQKPSRDICQRGTSLTIQCQVDSQVTMMFWYRQQPGQSLTLIATANQGSEATYESGFVIDKFPISRPNLTFSTLTVSNMSPEDSSIYLCSGRGPIYGYTFGSGTRLTVV.

This clonotype showed up just a few times. The chain employs TRBV7-3 and TRBJ1-2, with a weak D call TRBD1 (5 bases). CDR3 length equals 15 residues. Trimming removed 5 bases from V and 4 bases from J, with 17 bases in between. The germline CDR1 and CDR2 sequences are SGHTA and FQGTGA. This CDR3 reads CASSPQAGPGYGYTF. The CDR3 DNA follows: TGTGCCAGCAGCCCGCAGGCAGGGCCTGGCTATGGCTACACCTTC.

This clonotype showed up just a few times. This rearrangement joins TRBV6-2 or TRBV6-3 to TRBJ2-4, with D maybe TRBD1 (7 bases). V lost 0 bases and J 5 bases, leaving 14 bases between the germline ends. CDR1 and CDR2 from the germline V gene are MNHEY and SVGEGT. The length of the CDR3 is 16 residues. CDR3 sequence: CASSYSTGTGENIQYF. CDR3 coding DNA: TGTGCCAGCAGTTACTCGACAGGGACGGGGGAAAACATTCAGTACTTC.

The V and J genes are TRBV19 and TRBJ2-1; 7 nucleotides align to TRBD2. V dropped 3 bases and J dropped 3; count of bases not matched to a gene: 5. The CDR3 contains 15 residues. The germline V gene has CDR1 LNHDA and CDR2 SQIVND (reference sequence). The DNA of the CDR3 is TGTGCCAGTAGTATCTGGGGGGGGGACTACAATGAGCAGTTCTTC. Amino acid sequence: CASSIWGGDYNEQFF.

This clonotype came up many times. A junction boundary mismatches the germline segment, possibly from a read error. This chain connects TRBV6-6 to TRBJ1-4; no firm D call. CDR3 size: 12 residues. Germline CDR1 reads MNHNY; CDR2 reads SVGAGI (reference sequence). CDR3 protein: CASSTPEGFGSF. The DNA for the CDR3 is TGTGCCAGCAGTACCCCCGAGGGCTTTGGGTCTTTT.

This clonotype was counted many times. V is TRBV7-6 and J is TRBJ2-7, with 9 bases lining up with TRBD1. From germline, CDR1 is SGHVS and CDR2 FNYEAQ. V gave up 5 bases and J gave up 4 bases; unmatched junction bases: 12. This CDR3 has 16 amino acids. The CDR3 DNA reads TGTGCCAGCAGCAACCCCTCCGGGACAGGGATTTACGAGCAGTACTTC. It encodes CASSNPSGTGIYEQYF.

The table lists this clonotype with many counts. V usage is TRBV12-3 or TRBV12-4 and J usage is TRBJ2-3; TRBD1 matches at 7 bases. Unmatched junction bases numbered 2, after V lost 3 bases and J lost 2 bases. The CDR3 runs to 14 residues. CDR3: CASSFGTDTDTQYF. CDR3 sequence (DNA): TGTGCCAGCAGTTTTGGGACAGACACAGATACGCAGTATTTT.

The chain joins TRBV6-1 to TRBJ2-4; possible D gene TRBD2, 5 bases. With 2 bases removed from V and 2 bases from J, the gap between germline ends came to 10 bases. The CDR3 consists of 15 residues. Germline V gene lookup returns CDR1 MNHNS and CDR2 SASEGT. CDR3 nucleotides: TGTGCCAGCAGTGAAAGAGAGCGGACCAAAAACATTCAGTACTTC. Protein product: CASSERERTKNIQYF.